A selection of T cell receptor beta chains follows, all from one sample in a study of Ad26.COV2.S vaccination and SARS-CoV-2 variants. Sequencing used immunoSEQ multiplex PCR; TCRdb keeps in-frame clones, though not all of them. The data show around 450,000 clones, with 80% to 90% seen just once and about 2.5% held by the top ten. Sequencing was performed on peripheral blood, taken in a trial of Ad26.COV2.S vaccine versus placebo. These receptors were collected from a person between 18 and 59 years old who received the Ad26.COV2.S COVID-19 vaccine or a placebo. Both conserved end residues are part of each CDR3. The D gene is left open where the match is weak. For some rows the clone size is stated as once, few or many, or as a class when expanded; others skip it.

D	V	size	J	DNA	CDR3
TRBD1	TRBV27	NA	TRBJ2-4	TGTGCCAGCAGTTTATCAGGGGGCTCGTGGGCAAACATTCAGTACTTC	CASSLSGGSWANIQYF
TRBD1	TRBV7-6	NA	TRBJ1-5	TGTGCCAGCAGCGAGAGACAGGGCACTCAGCCCCAGCATTTT	CASSERQGTQPQHF
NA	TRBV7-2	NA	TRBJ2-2	TGTGCCAGCAGCTGGGTTTCCTCCCCGGGAACCGGGGAGCTGTTTTTT	CASSWVSSPGTGELFF
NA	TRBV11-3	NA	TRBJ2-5	TGTGCCAGCAGCTTAGGGGCTAGCGTCAGGGAGACCCAGTACTTC	CASSLGASVRETQYF
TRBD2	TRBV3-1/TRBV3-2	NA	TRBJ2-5	TGTGCCAGCAGCCCCGCGGGAGCGGGGGGTATCGAGACCCAGTACTTC	CASSPAGAGGIETQYF
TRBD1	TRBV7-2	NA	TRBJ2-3	TGTGCCAGCAGCTTAGGGGCCACAGGGGGCTCGCCAGATACGCAGTATTTT	CASSLGATGGSPDTQYF
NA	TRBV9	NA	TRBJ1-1	TGTGCCAGCAGCGTAGAGGTCACCACTGAAGCTTTCTTT	CASSVEVTTEAFF
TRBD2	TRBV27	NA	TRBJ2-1	TGTGCCAGCAGGGGGACTAGCGGTGACAATGAGCAGTTCTTC	CASRGTSGDNEQFF
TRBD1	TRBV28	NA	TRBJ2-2	TGTGCCAGCTTCGAGGGACAGGACGCCGGGGAGCTGTTTTTT	CASFEGQDAGELFF
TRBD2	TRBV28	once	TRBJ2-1	TGTGCCAGCAGTTGGACTAGCGGAAACAATGAGCAGTTCTTC	CASSWTSGNNEQFF
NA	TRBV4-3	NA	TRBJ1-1	TGCGCCAGCAGCCAAGATTTGAATGGTGTGGGGCACACTGAAGCTTTCTTT	CASSQDLNGVGHTEAFF
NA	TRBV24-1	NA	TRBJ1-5	TGTGCCACCAGTGATTTCAACCAGCCCCAGCATTTT	CATSDFNQPQHF
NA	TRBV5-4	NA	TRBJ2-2	TGTGCCAGCAGCTTGGGCCAGCACAACACCGGGGAGCTGTTTTTT	CASSLGQHNTGELFF
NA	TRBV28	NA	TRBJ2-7	TGTGCCAGCAGTTTCCCTAAGGCCTACGAGCAGTACTTC	CASSFPKAYEQYF
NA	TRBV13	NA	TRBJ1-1	TGTGCCAGCAGCTTATGGCAGACAAACACTGAAGCTTTCTTT	CASSLWQTNTEAFF
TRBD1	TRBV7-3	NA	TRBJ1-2	TGTGCCAGCAGCTCCCCAGGGGGAGGGGGGCCCTATGGCTACACCTTC	CASSSPGGGGPYGYTF